One and the same sample provided the 32 T cell receptor beta chains below, sequenced in a study of shared clonotypes between healthy human individuals. Assay used: immunoSEQ multiplex PCR; TCRdb lists only in-frame clones, some missing. The sample includes about half a million clones, 81% of them seen just once. The sequenced sample consisted of PBMCs. The origin of the receptors is a woman aged 40-49 years in good health. Some clones in this sample may be carry-over from other donors' samples.

V is TRBV6-5 and J is TRBJ2-2, with 8 bases lining up with TRBD2. The CDR3 loop spans 16 amino acids. Germline loops: CDR1 MNHEY, CDR2 SVGAGI. Trimming at V came to 1 base and at J to 3 bases, leaving 4 bases not matched to a gene. In nucleotides, the CDR3 is TGTGCCAGCAGTTACTTCACTAGCGGTGACACCGGGGAGCTGTTTTTT. As protein: CASSYFTSGDTGELFF.

This clone was counted between two and nine times. The chain combines TRBV28 with TRBJ1-1, with a weak D call TRBD1 (5 bases). The CDR3 contains 14 residues. The V gene's germline CDR1 is MDHEN and CDR2 SYDVKM. The V end lost 7 bases, the J end lost 4 bases, and 16 bases lay between the germline ends. For the CDR3, the DNA is TGTGCCAGCACCCTCTGGGGGAGATCCACTGAAGCTTTCTTT. Amino acid sequence: CASTLWGRSTEAFF.

There are a few counts of this clone. The chain is built from TRBV4-1 and TRBJ2-1, with 9 bases fitting TRBD2. Unmatched junction bases numbered 6, after V lost 0 bases and J lost 6 bases. The CDR3 consists of 16 residues. Germline V gene lookup returns CDR1 MGHRA and CDR2 YSYEKL. The CDR3 protein is CASSQDLAGGGNEQFF. The CDR3 nucleotides read TGCGCCAGCAGCCAAGACCTGGCGGGAGGGGGCAATGAGCAGTTCTTC.

This chain connects TRBV4-3 to TRBJ2-7; no firm D call. Germline V lookup: CDR1 LGHNA, CDR2 YSLEER. V lost 0 bases and J lost 0, with 3 bases in between. The CDR3 consists of 13 residues. The CDR3 loop is CASSQDNSYEQYF. In nucleotides, the CDR3 is TGCGCCAGCAGCCAAGATAACTCCTACGAGCAGTACTTC.

The chain combines TRBV23-1 with TRBJ2-1, with 9 bases fitting TRBD2. TRBV23-1 has ORF status, its function being uncertain. The ends lost 4 bases at V and 5 bases at J; junction bases unmatched: 9. This CDR3 contains 16 residues. This CDR3 is CASSRELAGSHNEQFF. The CDR3 DNA sequence: TGCGCCAGCAGTCGAGAACTAGCGGGTAGCCACAATGAGCAGTTCTTC.

As for this clone: In the same sample, other DNA sequences code for this CDR3. The chain links TRBV9 to TRBJ1-1; D gene unclear. From germline, CDR1 is SGDLS and CDR2 YYNGEE. This CDR3 comprises 14 residues. Trimming pared 0 bases from V and 0 bases from J, leaving 6 bases between. The CDR3 loop reads CASSVAAMNTEAFF. The CDR3 DNA reads TGTGCCAGCAGCGTAGCGGCCATGAACACTGAAGCTTTCTTT.

This clone was seen only once. This chain links TRBV7-9 with TRBJ2-3; TRBD1 matches at 8 bases. CDR1 SEHNR and CDR2 FQNEAQ come from the germline V gene (reference sequence). V shed 3 bases and J 2 bases; nucleotides not matched to a gene: 1. The CDR3 is 14 amino acids. The CDR3 DNA follows: TGTGCCAGCAGCTTGGACAGGGTCACAGATACGCAGTATTTT. Encoded protein: CASSLDRVTDTQYF. The whole variable domain, filled in from reference TRBV7-9 and TRBJ2-3, reads DTGVSQNPRHKITKRGQNVTFRCDPISEHNRLYWYRQTLGQGPEFLTYFQNEAQLEKSRLLSDRFSAERPKGSFSTLEIQRTEQGDSAMYLCASSLDRVTDTQYFGPGTRLTVL.

A single count supports this clone. This chain connects TRBV7-6 to TRBJ2-2, with no clear D. Germline CDR1 SGHVS, CDR2 FNYEAQ. V lost 2 bases and J 7 bases, leaving 8 bases between the germline ends. CDR3 length: 13 residues. The DNA for the CDR3 is TGTGCCAGCAGCTTAATCTTGGGCGGGGAGCTGTTTTTT. It is translated as CASSLILGGELFF.

The V and J genes are TRBV4-1 and TRBJ1-5, with 7 bases matching TRBD1. CDR1 and CDR2 from the germline V gene are MGHRA and YSYEKL. V lost 1 base, J lost 5 bases, and 8 bases stayed unmatched. The CDR3 is 16 residues long. The CDR3 DNA reads as TGCGCCAGCAGCCAAGTGGCAGGGGGGCTTTATCAGCCCCAGCATTTT. Its protein is CASSQVAGGLYQPQHF.

The chain is built from TRBV5-1 and TRBJ2-2, with 9 positions matching TRBD2. J gave up 5 bases and V 5 bases, and 7 bases lay outside the gene matches. Per germline, CDR1 SGHRS and CDR2 YFSETQ. The CDR3 extends over 15 amino acids. CDR3 nucleotides: TGCGCCAGCAGGGCGGCTAGCGGGATAACCGGGGAGCTGTTTTTT. Translated: CASRAASGITGELFF. The full variable domain, in which reference TRBV5-1 and TRBJ2-2 provide the parts outside the CDR3, is KAGVTQTPRYLIKTRGQQVTLSCSPISGHRSVSWYQQTPGQGLQFLFEYFSETQRNKGNFPGRFSGRQFSNSRSEMNVSTLELGDSALYLCASRAASGITGELFFGEGSRLTVL.

The V gene is TRBV9, the J gene TRBJ1-1; D uncertain. Trimming pared 4 bases from V and 0 bases from J, leaving 7 bases between. The germline V gene encodes CDR1 SGDLS and CDR2 YYNGEE. CDR3 size: 13 residues. CDR3 region: CASSQAMNTEAFF. Here the CDR3 DNA reads TGTGCCAGCAGCCAGGCGATGAACACTGAAGCTTTCTTT. Drawing the rest from reference TRBV9 and TRBJ1-1, the complete variable domain is DSGVTQTPKHLITATGQRVTLRCSPRSGDLSVYWYQQSLDQGLQFLIQYYNGEERAKGNILERFSAQQFPDLHSELNLSSLELGDSALYFCASSQAMNTEAFFGQGTRLTVV.

This clone occurred a few times. This chain joins TRBV5-1 and TRBJ2-1; D gene uncertain. The CDR3 length is 14 residues. The ends were cut back, 2 bases at V and 3 bases at J, with 9 bases in the middle. The germline CDR1 and CDR2 sequences are SGHRS and YFSETQ. CDR3 protein: CASSLENLYNEQFF. CDR3 sequence (DNA): TGCGCCAGCAGCTTAGAGAATCTCTACAATGAGCAGTTCTTC.

Note on this clone: The likely explanation is a read error, given a far larger clone one base away. The identical CDR3 is also encoded by other nucleotide sequences in the sample. The chain carries TRBV27 and TRBJ2-2; unclear D gene. Trimming took 6 bases from V and 6 from J, leaving 17 bases between them. The V gene's germline CDR1 is MNHEY and CDR2 SMNVEV (reference sequence). This CDR3 comprises 15 residues. CDR3 loop: CASSLRVSLAGELFF. CDR3 nucleotides: TGTGCCAGCAGCTTACGTGTCAGTCTGGCCGGGGAGCTGTTTTTT.

The rearrangement uses TRBV7-6 and TRBJ2-1; 8 bases align to TRBD2. The CDR3 runs 16 residues. Germline V gene sequence: CDR1 SGHVS, CDR2 FNYEAQ. V trimming: 5 bases; J trimming: 3 bases; junction bases outside the gene matches: 9. The CDR3 is CASSPHSGNSYNEQFF. The CDR3 bases are TGTGCCAGCAGCCCGCATAGCGGGAATAGCTACAATGAGCAGTTCTTC.

This clone was counted a few times. This sequence is one base from a far larger clone and is likely a read error. Distinct nucleotide sequences in the sample also encode this CDR3. The chain couples TRBV30 to TRBJ2-2, with 11 bases aligning to TRBD2. Germline trimming cut 7 bases from V and 8 bases from J; bases unmatched to any gene: 9. Germline CDR1 reads GTSNPN; CDR2 reads SVGIG (reference sequence). This CDR3 contains 14 residues. The CDR3 DNA reads TGTGCCTCCCTCCGACTAGCGGGAACAGGGGAGCTGTTTTTT. Translated, it gives CASLRLAGTGELFF.

This chain uses TRBV5-6 with TRBJ2-7; TRBD1 aligns across 10 bases. The V gene end was trimmed by 4 bases and the J gene end by 0 bases; junction bases not matched to a gene: 1. The germline gives CDR1 SGHDT, CDR2 YYEEEE. The CDR3 sequence is 14 residues long. This CDR3 is CASSRTGGSYEQYF. In DNA, the CDR3 is TGTGCCAGCAGCCGGACAGGGGGCTCCTACGAGCAGTACTTC. Full variable domain (rest looked up from reference TRBV5-6 and TRBJ2-7): DAGVTQSPTHLIKTRGQQVTLRCSPKSGHDTVSWYQQALGQGPQFIFQYYEEEERQRGNFPDRFSGHQFPNYSSELNVNALLLGDSALYLCASSRTGGSYEQYFGPGTRLTVT.

The chain uses TRBV27 and TRBJ1-5, with D unresolved. CDR3 length: 13 amino acids. V was clipped by 5 bases and J by 3 bases, with 8 bases between them. Per the germline V gene, CDR1 is MNHEY and CDR2 is SMNVEV (reference sequence). The CDR3 sequence is CASSLRVNQPQHF. The CDR3 bases are TGTGCCAGCAGTCTTAGGGTCAATCAGCCCCAGCATTTT.

A note on this clone: With a far larger clone one base away, a read error is the likely cause. This CDR3 is also generated by other DNA sequences in the sample. The chain has TRBV7-9 and TRBJ2-7; possibly TRBD2 for D (7 bases). CDR1 and CDR2 from the germline V gene are SEHNR and FQNEAQ (reference sequence). V was trimmed by 8 bases and J by 2 bases, leaving 16 bases between them. CDR3 length: 14 residues. CDR3 amino acids: CASGRDTPPYEQYF. The CDR3 nucleotides are TGTGCCAGCGGGAGGGACACACCACCCTACGAGCAGTACTTC.

J is TRBJ2-1 and V is TRBV28, with D perhaps assigned TRBD1 or TRBD2 (5 bases each). V lost 7 bases to trimming and J lost 4 bases, with 20 bases between them. The CDR3 covers 16 residues. CDR1 and CDR2 (germline): MDHEN, SYDVKM. The CDR3 reads CASTSFGAVGYNEQFF. CDR3 DNA sequence: TGTGCCAGCACCTCCTTCGGGGCAGTAGGATACAATGAGCAGTTCTTC.

This chain connects TRBV20-1 to TRBJ1-2; possible D gene TRBD1, 6 bases. CDR3 size: 11 residues. The V and J ends lost 4 bases and 8 bases respectively, with 11 bases between them. Germline V gives CDR1 DFQATT, CDR2 SNEGSKA (reference sequence). CDR3 region: CSAKNREGYTF. As DNA, the CDR3 is TGCAGTGCTAAAAACAGGGAGGGCTACACCTTC.

The chain uses TRBV7-3 and TRBJ1-5, with D maybe TRBD1 (6 bases). The CDR3 is 18 residues long. The ends were cut back, 3 bases at V and 5 bases at J, with 23 bases in the middle. The germline CDR1 and CDR2 sequences are SGHTA and FQGTGA. CDR3 nucleotide sequence: TGTGCCAGCAGCTTTAGCAGGGGTGTCATGCTGAATGATCAGCCCCAGCATTTT. It specifies CASSFSRGVMLNDQPQHF.

This clone was recorded at least ten times. The sample contains more than one DNA sequence encoding this CDR3. V is TRBV29-1 and J is TRBJ2-5; D is perhaps TRBD2 (6 bases). The CDR3 is 13 amino acids. Germline lookup yields CDR1 SQVTM and CDR2 ANQGSEA. Trimming shortened V by 4 bases and J by 5 bases, and 14 bases separated the two germline ends. The CDR3 region is CSVAGSSGETQYF. CDR3 sequence (DNA): TGCAGCGTTGCGGGGTCAAGCGGGGAGACCCAGTACTTC.

This chain connects TRBV18 to TRBJ2-7, with 8 positions matching TRBD2. V was clipped by 6 bases and J by 7 bases; unmatched bases: 17. The CDR3 contains 16 residues. Germline CDR1 is KGHSH and CDR2 is LQKENI. The CDR3 DNA sequence: TGTGCCAGCTCGCCAGGGGTACTAGCGGCACCCGGGGAGCAGTACTTC. As protein: CASSPGVLAAPGEQYF.

This clone occurred many times. Other nucleotide sequences from this sample produce the same CDR3. This chain links TRBV4-1 with TRBJ2-3; D might be TRBD2 (5 bases). The CDR3 is 15 amino acids. Trimming pared 2 bases from V and 3 bases from J, leaving 12 bases between. Germline V gives CDR1 MGHRA, CDR2 YSYEKL. CDR3 sequence (DNA): TGCGCCAGCAGCCAACAAGGACTGGGTACAGATACGCAGTATTTT. The encoded protein is CASSQQGLGTDTQYF.

Regarding this clone: A read error likely explains this, since a far larger clone differs by one base. The chain combines TRBV4-2 with TRBJ2-5, with D possibly matching TRBD2 (6 bases). Near its end, the DNA agrees better with TRBJ2-7, so the J call may be wrong. The CDR3 contains 16 residues. Germline CDR1 and CDR2: LGHNA and YNFKEQ. This CDR3 is CASSQHGGMGSYEQYF. CDR3 coding DNA: TGTGCCAGCAGCCAACATGGGGGGATGGGCTCCTACGAGCAGTACTTC.

This clone was detected a few times. A far larger clone is only one base removed, so a read error is likely. Other DNA sequences in the same sample also yield this CDR3. This chain links TRBV7-2 with TRBJ2-2; 7 bases map to TRBD1. The CDR3 totals 14 residues. CDR1 SGHTA and CDR2 FQGNSA come from the germline V gene. CDR3 loop: CASSFNRGTGELFF. DNA for the CDR3: TGTGCCAGCAGCTTTAACAGGGGCACCGGGGAGTTGTTTTTT.

Concerning this clone: With only one base between it and a far larger clone, this is likely a read error. This rearrangement joins TRBV30 to TRBJ1-1, with a weak D call TRBD1 (6 bases). The CDR3 is 14 residues long. Germline V gene data show CDR1 as GTSNPN and CDR2 as SVGIG (reference sequence). CDR3 region: CAWKAGHRNTKAFF. CDR3 nucleotides: TGTGCCTGGAAAGCGGGACATCGGAACACTAAAGCTTTCTTT.

The gene calls are TRBV6-6 and TRBJ2-4, with TRBD1 identical over 8 bases. The germline CDR1 and CDR2 sequences are MNHNY and SVGAGI (reference sequence). The CDR3 totals 14 residues. V trimming: 7 bases; J trimming: 6 bases; junction bases outside the gene matches: 8. This CDR3 reads CASNHRGIGNIQYF. The CDR3 DNA is TGTGCCAGCAATCACAGGGGGATTGGAAACATTCAGTACTTC.

The chain joins TRBV27 to TRBJ1-1, with D uncertain. Trimming left V 6 bases short and J 5 bases short, with 16 bases between. This CDR3 has 14 residues. CDR1 MNHEY and CDR2 SMNVEV come from the germline V gene (reference sequence). In nucleotides, the CDR3 is TGTGCCAGCAGCCCCGACCCTCAAAGGACTGAAGCTTTCTTT. This gives the protein CASSPDPQRTEAFF.

V gene TRBV10-3 combines with J gene TRBJ2-3, with TRBD1 as a possible D gene (6 bases). There are 16 residues in the CDR3. V lost 5 bases and J 1 base, leaving 16 bases between the germline ends. Germline loops: CDR1 ENHRY, CDR2 SYGVKD. The CDR3 here is CAISTPGAGGTDTQYF. CDR3 coding DNA: TGTGCCATCAGTACCCCTGGGGCAGGGGGCACAGATACGCAGTATTTT.

This clone appeared once. A read error is likely here: a far larger clone is one base away. J is TRBJ2-7 and V is TRBV29-1; TRBD2 matches 7 bases. Germline V gives CDR1 SQVTM, CDR2 ANQGSEA. V trimming: 3 bases; J trimming: 3 bases; junction bases outside the gene matches: 5. The CDR3 has 13 amino acids. The CDR3 region is CSVEGDYYYEQYF. The DNA of the CDR3 is TGCAGCGTTGAGGGGGACTACTACTACGAGCAGTACTTC.

The table lists this clone with a count of one. J is TRBJ2-5 and V is TRBV18; D is perhaps TRBD1 (5 bases). Trimming took off 0 bases at V and 0 bases at J, with 11 bases between the two ends. The CDR3 is 16 residues long. Germline V gives CDR1 KGHSH, CDR2 LQKENI. This CDR3 reads CASSPPVSQDQETQYF. The CDR3, as DNA: TGTGCCAGCTCACCACCAGTTTCACAGGACCAAGAGACCCAGTACTTC.